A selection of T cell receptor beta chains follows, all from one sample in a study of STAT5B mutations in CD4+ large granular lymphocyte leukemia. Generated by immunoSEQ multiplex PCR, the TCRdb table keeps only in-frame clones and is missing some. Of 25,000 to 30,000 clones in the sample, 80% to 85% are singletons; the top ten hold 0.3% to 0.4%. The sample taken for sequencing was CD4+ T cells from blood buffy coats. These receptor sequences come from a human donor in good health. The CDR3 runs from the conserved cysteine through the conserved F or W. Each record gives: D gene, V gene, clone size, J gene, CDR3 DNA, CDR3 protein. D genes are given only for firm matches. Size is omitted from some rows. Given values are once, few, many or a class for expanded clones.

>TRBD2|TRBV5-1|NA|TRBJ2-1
TGCGCCAGCACCGACACTAGCGGGAGGAACTACAATGAGCAGTTCTTC
CASTDTSGRNYNEQFF
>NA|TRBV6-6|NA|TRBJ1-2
TGTGCCAGCAGCGGGGAGGACGGGTCCTATGGCTACACCTTC
CASSGEDGSYGYTF
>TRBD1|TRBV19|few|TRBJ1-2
TGTGCCAGTAGTATCCGCGGACAGGGCGCCGGGAGTGACGGCTACACCTTC
CASSIRGQGAGSDGYTF
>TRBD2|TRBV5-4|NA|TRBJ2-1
TGTGCCAGCAGCTTGATCGGCTGGGGAGGGCCCGACAATGAGCAGTTCTTC
CASSLIGWGGPDNEQFF
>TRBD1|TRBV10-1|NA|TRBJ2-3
TGCGCCAGCAGTGAGTCAGTGGGGACAGGAGATACGCAGTATTTT
CASSESVGTGDTQYF
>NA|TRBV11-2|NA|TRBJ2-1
TGTGCCAGCAGCCCAGACCCAGTCGATGAGCAGTTCTTC
CASSPDPVDEQFF
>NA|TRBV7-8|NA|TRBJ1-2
TGTGCCAGCAGCCCTAGGAGGGCGGGCCAGGGTCTCTCCTATGGCTACACCTTC
CASSPRRAGQGLSYGYTF
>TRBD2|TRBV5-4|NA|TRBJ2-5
TGTGCCAGCAGCGGTAGCGGGAGCAGGGAGACCCAGTACTTC
CASSGSGSRETQYF
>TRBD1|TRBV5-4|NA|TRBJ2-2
TGTGCCAGCAGTCCCAGGGGGTTCAACACCGGGGAGCTGTTTTTT
CASSPRGFNTGELFF
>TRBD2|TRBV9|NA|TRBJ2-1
TGTGCCAGCAGCGCGCCCGGGACTACTTACAATGAGCAGTTCTTC
CASSAPGTTYNEQFF
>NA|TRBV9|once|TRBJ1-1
TGTGCCAGCAGCGCATCACAGGAGACTGAAGCTTTCTTT
CASSASQETEAFF
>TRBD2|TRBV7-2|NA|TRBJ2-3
TGTGCCAGCAGCTTAGAGTCTGAGCGGGAGTGGTTCACAGATACGCAGTATTTT
CASSLESEREWFTDTQYF
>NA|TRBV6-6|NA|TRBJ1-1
TGTGCCAGCAGTTACTCGCTTCAGCTGATGAACACTGAAGCTTTCTTT
CASSYSLQLMNTEAFF
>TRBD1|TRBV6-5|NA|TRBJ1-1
TGTGCCAGCAGTGTTCAGGGGGACTCGCACACTGAAGCTTTCTTT
CASSVQGDSHTEAFF
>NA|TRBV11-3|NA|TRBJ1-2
TGTGCCAGCAGCCTAAGGGCAGGGGAGGGTGGCTACACCTTC
CASSLRAGEGGYTF
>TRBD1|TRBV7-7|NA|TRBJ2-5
TGTGCCAGCAGCCCCCGGACAGGGTTAACATTAGAGACCCAGTACTTC
CASSPRTGLTLETQYF
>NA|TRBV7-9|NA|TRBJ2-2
TGTGCCAGCAGCTTAGAGGGGAACACCGGGGAGCTGTTTTTT
CASSLEGNTGELFF
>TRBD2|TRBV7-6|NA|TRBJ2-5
TGTGCCAGCAGCTTAGCCCTAGCGGGGCGCGAGACCCAGTACTTC
CASSLALAGRETQYF
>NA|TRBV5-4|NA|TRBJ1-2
TGTGCCAGCAGCTTTAACAGTGGGGGCTACACCTTC
CASSFNSGGYTF
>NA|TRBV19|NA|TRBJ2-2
TGTGCCAGTAGTATAGAGGGCAGAGGGCCCGGGGAGCTGTTTTTT
CASSIEGRGPGELFF
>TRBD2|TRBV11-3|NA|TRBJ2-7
TGTGCCAGCAGCCAAGACCTCTCGACTAGCGGGATGCCCTACGAGCAGTACTTC
CASSQDLSTSGMPYEQYF
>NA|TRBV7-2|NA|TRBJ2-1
TGTGCCAGCAGCTTCTATACTAGACAGTTCTTC
CASSFYTRQFF
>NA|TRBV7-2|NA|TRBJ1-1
TGTGCCAGCAGTCTCGACCAGGCAATACCTCAAGCTTTCTTT
CASSLDQAIPQAFF
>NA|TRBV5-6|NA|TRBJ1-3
TGTGCCAGCAGCTTCGACCGGGTTGGAAACACCATATATTTT
CASSFDRVGNTIYF
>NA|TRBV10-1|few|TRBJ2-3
TGCGCCAGCACCAGGGGACGCACAGATACGCAGTATTTT
CASTRGRTDTQYF
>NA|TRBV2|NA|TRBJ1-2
TGTGCCAGCAGGGGAGCAGATAACTATGGCTACACCTTC
CASRGADNYGYTF
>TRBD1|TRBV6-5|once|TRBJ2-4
TGTGCCAGCAGTTCGGGACAGGGGGCACCCAAAAACATTCAGTACTTC
CASSSGQGAPKNIQYF
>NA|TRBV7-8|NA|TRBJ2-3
TGTGCCAGCAGCTTAGAGCAACTACACACAGATACGCAGTATTTT
CASSLEQLHTDTQYF
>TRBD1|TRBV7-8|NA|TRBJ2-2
TGTGCCAGCAGCTTAAGATGGACAGGGTCCGGGGAGCTGTTTTTT
CASSLRWTGSGELFF
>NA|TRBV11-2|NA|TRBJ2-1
TGTGCCAGCAGCCCCAGTCCGGGACTGTGGGAGAATGAGCAGTTCTTC
CASSPSPGLWENEQFF
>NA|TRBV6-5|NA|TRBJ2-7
TGTGCCAGCAGTACGAAGGACGGGAGCTCCTACGAGCAGTACTTC
CASSTKDGSSYEQYF
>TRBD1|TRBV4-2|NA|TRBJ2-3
TGTGCCAGCAGCCAAGTTCCAGGGGGACCCACAGATACGCAGTATTTT
CASSQVPGGPTDTQYF
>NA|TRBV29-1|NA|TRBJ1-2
TGCAGCGTTGACTTCGCCCGGGCCTATGGCTACACCTTC
CSVDFARAYGYTF
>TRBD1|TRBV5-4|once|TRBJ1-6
TGTGCCAGCAGCTACCCCGGGACAGGGAAAAATTCACCCCTCCACTTT
CASSYPGTGKNSPLHF
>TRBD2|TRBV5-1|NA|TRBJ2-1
TGCGCCAGCAGGGAGACTAGCGGGGGGGCACGCAATGAGCAGTTCTTC
CASRETSGGARNEQFF
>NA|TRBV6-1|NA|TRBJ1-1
TGTGCCAGCAGTGTTCAGGGCAAGAGGAACACTGAAGCTTTCTTT
CASSVQGKRNTEAFF
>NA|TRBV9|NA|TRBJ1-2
TGTGCCAGCAGCGGGATAAGGGGGGGCTACTATGGCTACACCTTC
CASSGIRGGYYGYTF
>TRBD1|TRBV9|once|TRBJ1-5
TGTGCCAGCAGCCCCAGGGGGGGTAATCAGCCCCAGCATTTT
CASSPRGGNQPQHF
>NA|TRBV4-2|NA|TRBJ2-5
TGTGCCAGCAGCCAAGCCAGGGGAGAAAAAGGGACCCAGTACTTC
CASSQARGEKGTQYF
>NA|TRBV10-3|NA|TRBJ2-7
TGTGCCATCAGTGATAAGGGGAAGACCTACGAGCAGTACTTC
CAISDKGKTYEQYF
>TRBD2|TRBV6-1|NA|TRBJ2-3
TGTGCCAGCAGTGAAGTAGCGGGGGGGAGCACAGATACGCAGTATTTT
CASSEVAGGSTDTQYF
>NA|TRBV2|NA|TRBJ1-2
TGTGCCAGCGGAAGTACTAACTATGGCTACACCTTC
CASGSTNYGYTF
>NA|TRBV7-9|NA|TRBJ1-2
TGTGCCAGCAGCTTAGGGACAGTCGCTTACGGCTACACCTTC
CASSLGTVAYGYTF
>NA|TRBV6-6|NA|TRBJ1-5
TGTGCCAGCAGTCGCAGAGGGGCGAGGCATCAGCCCCAGCATTTT
CASSRRGARHQPQHF
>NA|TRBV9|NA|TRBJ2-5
TGTGCCAGCAGCGGGGCTGCAGAAGAGACCCAGTACTTC
CASSGAAEETQYF
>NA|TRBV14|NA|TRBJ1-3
TGTGCCAGCAGTTACTCTGGAAACACCATATATTTT
CASSYSGNTIYF
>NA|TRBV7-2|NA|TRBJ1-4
TGTGCCAGCAGCTTAGCCGGGACCGGCTTGTCTAATGAAAAACTGTTTTTT
CASSLAGTGLSNEKLFF
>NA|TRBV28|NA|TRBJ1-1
TGTGCCAGCAGTTCGGCAGTAGGAGGGGCCAAAAACACTGAAGCTTTCTTT
CASSSAVGGAKNTEAFF
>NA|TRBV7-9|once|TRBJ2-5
TGTGCCAGCAGCTTAGTGGCGCGGACAGTCCCGGGGGAGACCCAGTACTTC
CASSLVARTVPGETQYF